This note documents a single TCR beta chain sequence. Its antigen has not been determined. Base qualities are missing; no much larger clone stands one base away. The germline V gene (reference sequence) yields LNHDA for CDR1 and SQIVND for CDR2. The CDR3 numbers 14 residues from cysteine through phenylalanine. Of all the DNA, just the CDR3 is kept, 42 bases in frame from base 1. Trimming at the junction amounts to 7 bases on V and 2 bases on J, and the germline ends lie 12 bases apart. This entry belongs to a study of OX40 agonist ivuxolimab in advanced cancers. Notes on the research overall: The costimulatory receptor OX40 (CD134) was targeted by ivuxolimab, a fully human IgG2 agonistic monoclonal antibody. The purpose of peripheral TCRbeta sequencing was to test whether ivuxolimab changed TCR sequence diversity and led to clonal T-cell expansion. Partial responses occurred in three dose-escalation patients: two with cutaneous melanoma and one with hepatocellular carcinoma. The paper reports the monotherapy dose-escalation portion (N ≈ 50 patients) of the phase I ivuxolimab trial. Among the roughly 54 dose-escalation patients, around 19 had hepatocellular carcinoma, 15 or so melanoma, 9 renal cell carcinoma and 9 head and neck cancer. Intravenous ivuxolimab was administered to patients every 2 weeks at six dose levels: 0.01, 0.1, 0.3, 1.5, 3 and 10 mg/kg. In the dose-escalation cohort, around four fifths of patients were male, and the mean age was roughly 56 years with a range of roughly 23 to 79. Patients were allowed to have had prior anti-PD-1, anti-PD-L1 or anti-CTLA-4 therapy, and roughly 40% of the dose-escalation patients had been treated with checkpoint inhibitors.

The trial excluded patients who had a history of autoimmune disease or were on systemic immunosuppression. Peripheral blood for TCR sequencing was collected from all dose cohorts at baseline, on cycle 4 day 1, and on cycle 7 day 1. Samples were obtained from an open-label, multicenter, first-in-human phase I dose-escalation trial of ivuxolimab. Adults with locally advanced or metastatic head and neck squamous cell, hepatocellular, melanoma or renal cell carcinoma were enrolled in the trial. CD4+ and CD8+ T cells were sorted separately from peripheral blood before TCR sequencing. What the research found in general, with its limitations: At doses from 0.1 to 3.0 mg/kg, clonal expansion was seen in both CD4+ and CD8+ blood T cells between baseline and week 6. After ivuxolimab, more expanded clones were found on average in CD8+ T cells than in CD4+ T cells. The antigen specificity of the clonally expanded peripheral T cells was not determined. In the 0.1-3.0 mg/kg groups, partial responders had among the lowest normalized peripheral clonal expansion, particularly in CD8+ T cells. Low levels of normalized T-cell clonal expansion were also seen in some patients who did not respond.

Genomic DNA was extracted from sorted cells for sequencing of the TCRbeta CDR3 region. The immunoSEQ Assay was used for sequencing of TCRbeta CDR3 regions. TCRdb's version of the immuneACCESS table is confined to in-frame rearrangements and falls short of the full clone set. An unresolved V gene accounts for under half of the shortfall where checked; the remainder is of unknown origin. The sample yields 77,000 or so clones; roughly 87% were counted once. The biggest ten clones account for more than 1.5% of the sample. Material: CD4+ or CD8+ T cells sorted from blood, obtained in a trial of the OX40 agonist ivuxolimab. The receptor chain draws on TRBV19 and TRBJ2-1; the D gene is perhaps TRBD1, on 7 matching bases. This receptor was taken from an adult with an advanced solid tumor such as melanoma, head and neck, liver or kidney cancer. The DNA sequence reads TGTGCCAGTAAGGGGGGACAGACCTACAATGAGCAGTTCTTC. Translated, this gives CASKGGQTYNEQFF.